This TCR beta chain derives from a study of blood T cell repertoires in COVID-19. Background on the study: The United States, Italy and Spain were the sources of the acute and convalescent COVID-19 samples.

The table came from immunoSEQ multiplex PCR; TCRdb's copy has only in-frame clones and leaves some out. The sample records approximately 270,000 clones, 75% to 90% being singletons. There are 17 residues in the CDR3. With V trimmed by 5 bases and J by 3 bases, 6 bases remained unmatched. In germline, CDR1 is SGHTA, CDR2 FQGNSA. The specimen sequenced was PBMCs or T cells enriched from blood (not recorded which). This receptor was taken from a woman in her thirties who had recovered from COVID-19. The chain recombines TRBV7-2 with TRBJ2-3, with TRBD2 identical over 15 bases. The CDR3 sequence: CASSPGTSGGYTDTQYF. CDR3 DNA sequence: TGTGCCAGCAGCCCCGGGACTAGCGGGGGGTATACAGATACGCAGTATTTT.